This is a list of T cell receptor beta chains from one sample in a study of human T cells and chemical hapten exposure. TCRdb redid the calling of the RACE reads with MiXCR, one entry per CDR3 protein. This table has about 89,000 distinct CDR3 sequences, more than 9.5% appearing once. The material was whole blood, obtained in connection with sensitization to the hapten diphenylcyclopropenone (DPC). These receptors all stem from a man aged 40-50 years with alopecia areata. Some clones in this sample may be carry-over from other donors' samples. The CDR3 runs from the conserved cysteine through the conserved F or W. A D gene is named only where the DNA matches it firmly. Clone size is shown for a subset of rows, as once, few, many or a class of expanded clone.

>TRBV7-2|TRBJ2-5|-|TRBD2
CASSLVLAGGSTQETQYF
TGTGCCAGCAGCTTAGTACTAGCGGGAGGGTCGACTCAAGAGACCCAGTACTTC
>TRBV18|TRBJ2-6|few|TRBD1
CASSPLPGTGHSGANVLTF
TGTGCCAGCTCACCGCTCCCCGGGACAGGGCATTCTGGGGCCAACGTCCTGACTTTC
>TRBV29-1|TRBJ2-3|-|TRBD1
CSAKDRGLADTQYF
TGCAGCGCAAAGGACAGGGGGCTCGCAGATACGCAGTATTTT
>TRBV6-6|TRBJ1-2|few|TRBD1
CASRSGTGGPNYGYTF
TGTGCCAGCAGGTCCGGGACAGGGGGCCCTAACTATGGCTACACCTTC
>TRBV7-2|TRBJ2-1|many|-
CASSLGGGYNEQFF
TGTGCCAGCAGCTTAGGGGGTGGATACAATGAGCAGTTCTTC
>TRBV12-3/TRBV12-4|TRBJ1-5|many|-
CASSSTNQPQHF
TGTGCCAGCAGTTCTACCAATCAGCCCCAGCATTTT
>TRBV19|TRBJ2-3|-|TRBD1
CASSIHPGTGVRSTDTQYF
TGTGCCAGTAGTATCCACCCCGGGACAGGGGTTCGTTCCACAGATACGCAGTATTTT
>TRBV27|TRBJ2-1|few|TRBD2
CARGLTREGWFF
TGTGCCAGGGGACTCACCCGGGAGGGCTGGTTCTTC
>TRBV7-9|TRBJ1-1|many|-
CASSQGTEAFF
TGTGCCAGCAGCCAGGGTACTGAAGCTTTCTTT
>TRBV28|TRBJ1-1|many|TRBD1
CASSLGLSGGENTEAFF
TGTGCCAGCAGTTTAGGTTTATCAGGGGGCGAGAACACTGAAGCTTTCTTT
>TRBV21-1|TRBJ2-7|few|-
CASSKRSQGPSYEQYF
TGTGCCAGCAGCAAAAGATCCCAGGGGCCCTCCTACGAGCAGTACTTC
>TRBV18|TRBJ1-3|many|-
CASSPIFDTGSGNTIYF
TGTGCCAGCTCACCAATCTTCGATACAGGGTCTGGAAACACCATATATTTT
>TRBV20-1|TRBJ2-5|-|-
CSARDRAESLQETQYF
TGCAGTGCTAGAGATCGCGCGGAGAGCCTCCAAGAGACCCAGTACTTC
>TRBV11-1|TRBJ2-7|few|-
CASSFQGHEQYF
TGTGCCAGCAGCTTCCAGGGTCACGAGCAGTACTTC
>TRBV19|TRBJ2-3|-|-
CASARDTQYF
TGTGCCAGTGCGCGGGATACGCAGTATTTT
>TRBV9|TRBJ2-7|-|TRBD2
CASSVDLAGGTYEQYF
TGTGCCAGCAGCGTAGATCTAGCGGGAGGGACCTACGAGCAGTACTTC
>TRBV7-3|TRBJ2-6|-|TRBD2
CASSYGLAASSGANVLTF
TGTGCCAGCAGCTATGGACTAGCGGCTAGCTCTGGGGCCAACGTCCTGACTTTC
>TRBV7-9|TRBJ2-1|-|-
CASSLPGANNEQFF
TGTGCCAGCAGCTTACCGGGAGCCAACAATGAGCAGTTCTTC
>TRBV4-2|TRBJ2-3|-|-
CASSQEGTISTDTQYF
TGTGCCAGCAGCCAAGAAGGGACAATAAGCACAGATACGCAGTATTTT
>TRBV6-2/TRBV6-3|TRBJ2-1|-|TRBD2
CASTSISQAGVYNEQFF
TGTGCCAGCACCTCCATCTCCCAAGCGGGAGTCTACAATGAGCAGTTCTTC
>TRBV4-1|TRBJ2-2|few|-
CASSQEGAGVIGELFF
TGCGCCAGCAGCCAAGAGGGGGCGGGAGTGATCGGGGAGCTGTTTTTT
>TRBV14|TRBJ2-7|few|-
CASSQRRGELYEQYF
TGTGCCAGCAGCCAACGGCGCGGGGAACTCTACGAGCAGTACTTC
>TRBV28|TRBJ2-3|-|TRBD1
CASSLIQGGGTDTQYF
TGTGCCAGCAGTTTAATACAGGGGGGTGGCACAGATACGCAGTATTTT
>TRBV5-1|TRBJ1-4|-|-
CASSKGIALEKLFF
TGCGCCAGCAGTAAAGGGATCGCCCTGGAAAAACTGTTTTTT